The 27 T cell receptor beta chains reported below all come from one sample, sequenced in a study of OX40 agonist ivuxolimab in advanced cancers. The assay was immunoSEQ multiplex PCR, and TCRdb's table has in-frame clones only and misses some. Seen here are roughly 32,000 clones, roughly 90% observed once, and the top ten hold roughly 50%. The specimen comprised CD4+ or CD8+ T cells sorted from blood, sampled in a trial of the OX40 agonist ivuxolimab. The receptor set was obtained from an adult with an advanced solid tumor such as melanoma, head and neck, liver or kidney cancer.

V gene TRBV27 combines with J gene TRBJ2-7, with TRBD2 matching 12 bases. This CDR3 is 17 amino acids long. Unmatched junction bases numbered 7, after V lost 4 bases and J lost 0 bases. CDR1 is MNHEY and CDR2 is SMNVEV in the germline V gene (reference sequence). The CDR3 sequence is CASSYPPTSGSSYEQYF. The CDR3 DNA reads as TGTGCCAGCAGTTACCCCCCGACTAGCGGGAGCTCCTACGAGCAGTACTTC.

V and J are TRBV6-5 and TRBJ2-1; D remains ambiguous. The germline CDR1 and CDR2 sequences are MNHEY and SVGAGI. The CDR3 is 14 amino acids. The ends were cut back, 0 bases at V and 7 bases at J, with 10 bases in the middle. The CDR3 is CASSYSILGNEQFF. The CDR3 nucleotides read TGTGCCAGCAGTTACTCGATACTGGGTAATGAGCAGTTCTTC.

The rearrangement uses TRBV9 and TRBJ2-5; weak D call: TRBD2 (5 bases). V shed 4 bases and J shed 0 bases, with 16 bases lying between them. Germline loops: CDR1 SGDLS, CDR2 YYNGEE. The length of the CDR3 is 16 residues. CDR3 nucleotides: TGTGCCAGCAGCTCCCGTTCCGGGGAATACCAAGAGACCCAGTACTTC. The encoded protein is CASSSRSGEYQETQYF.

V usage is TRBV30 and J usage is TRBJ1-1, with D unresolved. V was pared by 3 bases and J by 4 bases, with 6 bases between. The length of the CDR3 is 11 residues. The germline gives CDR1 GTSNPN, CDR2 SVGIG (reference sequence). The CDR3 sequence is CAWSGVTEAFF. In DNA form, the CDR3 reads TGTGCCTGGAGCGGCGTCACTGAAGCTTTCTTT.

V is TRBV6-1 and J is TRBJ2-1; D is unresolved. The CDR3 runs to 15 residues. Germline CDR1 is MNHNS and CDR2 is SASEGT. The V end was cut by 1 base, the J end by 4 bases, with 11 bases between. The DNA of the CDR3 is TGTGCCAGCAGTGAAGTGACAAGGGATTACAATGAGCAGTTCTTC. It codes for CASSEVTRDYNEQFF.

This clone was seen only a few times. The V and J genes are TRBV6-1 and TRBJ1-1; D is possibly TRBD1 (5 bases). This CDR3 comprises 15 residues. V dropped 3 bases and J dropped 3 bases, with 14 bases sitting between them. CDR1 and CDR2 (germline): MNHNS, SASEGT. Here the CDR3 DNA reads TGTGCCAGCAGTGACCCCGGGACGGGGCACACTGAAGCTTTCTTT. Protein sequence: CASSDPGTGHTEAFF.

The CDR3 DNA reads as TGTGCCAGCAGCTTAGCCCTTAATGAGCAGTTCTTC. The encoded protein is CASSLALNEQFF. The rearrangement joins TRBV7-9 to TRBJ2-1; no reliable D call. From germline, CDR1 is SEHNR and CDR2 FQNEAQ (reference sequence). This CDR3 comprises 12 residues. V was shortened by 0 bases and J by 7 bases, with 4 bases between the two germline ends.

Only one count was recorded for this clone. V usage is TRBV19 and J usage is TRBJ2-7; TRBD1 might be the D (6 bases). The length of the CDR3 is 15 residues. CDR1 and CDR2 (germline): LNHDA, SQIVND (reference sequence). V was trimmed by 6 bases and J by 0 bases, leaving 15 bases between them. CDR3 residues: CASSDTGSLSYEQYF. The CDR3 DNA is TGTGCCAGTAGCGATACAGGGTCCCTCTCCTACGAGCAGTACTTC.

The chain uses TRBV27 and TRBJ2-7; D is unresolved. The CDR3 extends over 14 amino acids. CDR1 is MNHEY, CDR2 SMNVEV, per germline (reference sequence). V gave up 4 bases and J gave up 2 bases, with 12 bases separating them. The CDR3 DNA sequence: TGTGCCAGCAGTTCGTCCAAACGCCCCTACGAGCAGTACTTC. Translating gives CASSSSKRPYEQYF.

The V call is TRBV6-5, the J call TRBJ2-5, with D possibly matching TRBD1 (6 bases). The J call is uncertain, as TRBJ2-7 better fits the DNA end. The CDR3 runs to 15 residues. Germline lookup yields CDR1 MNHEY and CDR2 SVGAGI. CDR3 sequence: CASSARDIRTYEQYF. CDR3 nucleotides: TGTGCCAGCAGTGCCCGGGACATCCGGACCTACGAGCAGTACTTC.

The chain couples TRBV7-3 to TRBJ2-5; 10 nucleotides line up with TRBD1. J lost 0 bases, V lost 5 bases, and 3 bases had no gene match. The CDR3 is 15 amino acids. Germline V gives CDR1 SGHTA, CDR2 FQGTGA. CDR3 DNA sequence: TGTGCCAGCAGCCGGACAGGGGGATACCAAGAGACCCAGTACTTC. It is translated as CASSRTGGYQETQYF.

V is TRBV28 and J is TRBJ2-7, with D unresolved. Between the trimmed V and J ends, which lost 2 bases and 7 bases, there was a span of 15 bases. The CDR3 contains 14 residues. The germline CDR1 and CDR2 sequences are MDHEN and SYDVKM. The CDR3 spells CASSLSPAVREQYF. The CDR3 DNA reads as TGTGCCAGCAGTTTAAGCCCCGCTGTCAGGGAGCAGTACTTC.

V is TRBV27 and J is TRBJ1-5, with a possible D match to TRBD1 (6 bases). The germline V and J ends were trimmed by 2 bases and 2 bases, with 10 bases remaining between them. The V gene's germline CDR1 is MNHEY and CDR2 SMNVEV (reference sequence). CDR3 length: 15 residues. CDR3 residues: CASSLGDTGNQPQHF. The CDR3 DNA follows: TGTGCCAGCAGTTTAGGGGACACCGGCAATCAGCCCCAGCATTTT.

This chain uses TRBV27 with TRBJ1-2, with 10 bases identical to TRBD1. CDR1 and CDR2 (germline): MNHEY, SMNVEV (reference sequence). V lost 6 bases and J lost 4; bases outside the gene matches: 8. This CDR3 comprises 15 residues. The CDR3 spells CASRSPGQGFYGYTF. The CDR3 DNA follows: TGTGCCAGCAGGTCACCGGGACAGGGGTTCTATGGCTACACCTTC.

The chain has TRBV5-6 and TRBJ1-4; 7 bases align to TRBD1. The CDR3 covers 13 residues. Germline V gene data show CDR1 as SGHDT and CDR2 as YYEEEE. The ends lost 4 bases at V and 6 bases at J; junction bases unmatched: 3. CDR3 bases: TGTGCCAGCAGCATCGGGACAGATGAAAAACTGTTTTTT. Translated: CASSIGTDEKLFF.

V usage is TRBV6-1 and J usage is TRBJ2-7; no firm D call. The ends were cut back, 2 bases at V and 0 bases at J, with 8 bases in the middle. Germline V CDR1 and CDR2: MNHNS, SASEGT. The CDR3 is made up of 14 amino acids. CDR3 coding DNA: TGTGCCAGCAGTGAAATAACCGACTCCTACGAGCAGTACTTC. Residues: CASSEITDSYEQYF.

The gene calls are TRBV28 and TRBJ1-3; 7 bases are a match to TRBD1. CDR1 is MDHEN, CDR2 SYDVKM, per germline. J lost 0 bases, V lost 4 bases, and 0 bases had no gene match. CDR3 length: 14 residues. This CDR3 is CASSWTGSGNTIYF. The DNA for the CDR3 is TGTGCCAGCAGTTGGACAGGCTCTGGAAACACCATATATTTT.

The V gene is TRBV6-6, the J gene TRBJ2-2; D unclear. This CDR3 is built from 12 residues. The V end lost 7 bases, the J end lost 6 bases, and 9 bases lay between the germline ends. Germline V gene lookup returns CDR1 MNHNY and CDR2 SVGAGI (reference sequence). The DNA of the CDR3 is TGTGCCAGCACCGCATACTCCGGGGAGCTGTTTTTT. Protein: CASTAYSGELFF.

The chain recombines TRBV7-9 with TRBJ2-3, with D possibly TRBD1 on 5 matching bases. This CDR3 comprises 14 residues. The V end was cut by 3 bases, the J end by 3 bases, with 10 bases between. The germline V gene encodes CDR1 SEHNR and CDR2 FQNEAQ (reference sequence). CDR3 protein: CASSLVAGTDTQYF. In DNA form, the CDR3 reads TGTGCCAGCAGCTTGGTAGCAGGGACAGATACGCAGTATTTT. Looking up the rest from reference TRBV7-9 and TRBJ2-3 gives the full variable domain: DTGVSQNPRHKITKRGQNVTFRCDPISEHNRLYWYRQTLGQGPEFLTYFQNEAQLEKSRLLSDRFSAERPKGSFSTLEIQRTEQGDSAMYLCASSLVAGTDTQYFGPGTRLTVL.

In DNA, the CDR3 is TGTGCCAGCAGCCTGTTCGGGGGGGACACTGAAGCTTTCTTT. Encoded protein: CASSLFGGDTEAFF. The chain has TRBV5-4 and TRBJ1-1; D is possibly TRBD1 (5 bases). Germline V lookup: CDR1 SGHNT, CDR2 YYREEE (reference sequence). The CDR3 has 14 amino acids. Trimming left V 4 bases short and J 3 bases short, with 13 bases between.

This rearrangement joins TRBV28 to TRBJ1-3; 8 bases line up with TRBD1. The germline CDR1 and CDR2 sequences are MDHEN and SYDVKM. CDR3 length: 17 residues. The J segment lost 4 bases and the V segment lost 2 bases, leaving 10 bases of the junction unmatched. DNA of the CDR3: TGTGCCAGCAGTTTACGTTATACAGGGGGAGTCGGAAACACCATATATTTT. It specifies CASSLRYTGGVGNTIYF.

The V and J genes are TRBV10-1 and TRBJ1-2; 8 nucleotides agree with TRBD1. The germline gives CDR1 WNHNN, CDR2 SYGVQD (reference sequence). Germline trimming cut 8 bases from V and 3 bases from J; bases unmatched to any gene: 5. The CDR3 runs 13 residues. CDR3 region: CASSGQGDYGYTF. In DNA, the CDR3 is TGCGCCAGCTCTGGACAGGGAGACTATGGCTACACCTTC.

The V and J genes are TRBV25-1 and TRBJ2-7; perhaps TRBD1 as D (7 bases). Between the trimmed V and J ends, which lost 3 bases and 3 bases, there was a span of 12 bases. The CDR3 length is 14 residues. Per the germline V gene, CDR1 is MGHDK and CDR2 is SYGVNS. CDR3 bases: TGTGCCAGCAGTGAGCGGGACAGATACTACGAGCAGTACTTC. Amino acid sequence: CASSERDRYYEQYF.

The chain couples TRBV28 to TRBJ2-5; TRBD1 or TRBD2 may be the D gene (6 bases each). CDR1 and CDR2 (germline): MDHEN, SYDVKM. The CDR3 covers 16 residues. Between the trimmed V and J ends, which lost 3 bases and 5 bases, there was a span of 19 bases. The CDR3 DNA reads as TGTGCCAGCAGTTTGCGCTCAGGGGAGGTGGAGGAGACCCAGTACTTC. This codes for CASSLRSGEVEETQYF.

This rearrangement joins TRBV28 to TRBJ1-6; possibly TRBD1 for D (5 bases). This CDR3 is 18 amino acids long. Germline V gives CDR1 MDHEN, CDR2 SYDVKM. Trimming pared 3 bases from V and 4 bases from J, leaving 19 bases between. The CDR3 sequence: CASSFLGTDPRYNSPLHF. The CDR3 region has the DNA TGTGCCAGCAGTTTCCTGGGGACTGATCCTCGATATAATTCACCCCTCCACTTT.

The chain combines TRBV4-1 with TRBJ2-2; 8 positions match TRBD1. The CDR3 has 15 amino acids. The V segment lost 0 bases and the J segment 7 bases; nucleotides outside the gene matches: 4. Germline V gene data show CDR1 as MGHRA and CDR2 as YSYEKL. This chain's CDR3 is CASSQDTGGIGELFF. CDR3 DNA sequence: TGCGCCAGCAGCCAAGACACAGGGGGTATCGGGGAGCTGTTTTTT.

The chain carries TRBV9 and TRBJ2-1; the match to TRBD2 covers 13 bases. V lost 0 bases and J lost 7; bases outside the gene matches: 4. Germline lookup yields CDR1 SGDLS and CDR2 YYNGEE. This CDR3 spans 16 amino acids. The CDR3 spells CASSVATSGGVNEQFF. DNA of the CDR3: TGTGCCAGCAGCGTAGCAACTAGCGGGGGGGTAAATGAGCAGTTCTTC.